A selection of T cell receptor beta chains follows, all from one sample in a study of molecular identifiers for immune sequencing clone quantification. One entry per CDR3 protein results from TCRdb running MiXCR on the PCR reads. The profile shows about 640,000 distinct CDR3 sequences, just under 20% of them singletons. The sample consisted of naive CD8+ T cells from blood, with Jurkat cell RNA spiked in. The receptors were gathered from a human donor in good health. Some libraries in this study had Jurkat cell RNA spiked in. The CDR3 runs from the conserved cysteine through the conserved F or W. D genes are given only for firm matches. Some rows have no size entry. The others give once, few or many, or a class for an expanded clone.

J,D,size,V,CDR3,DNA
TRBJ2-3,TRBD1,NA,TRBV27,CASRMAGGSIDTLYF,TGTGCCAGCCGGATGGCAGGGGGTAGTATAGATACGCTGTATTTT
TRBJ2-1,NA,many,TRBV25-1,CASSRTSSYNEQFF,TGTGCCAGCAGTAGAACCAGCTCCTACAATGAGCAGTTCTTC
TRBJ2-1,NA,few,TRBV27,CASSLGERALNEQFF,TGTGCCAGCAGTTTGGGGGAACGGGCCCTTAATGAGCAGTTCTTC
TRBJ1-5,TRBD1,NA,TRBV6-1,CASSEASLGGGQPQHF,TGTGCCAGCAGTGAAGCGTCGTTGGGAGGGGGCCAGCCCCAGCATTTT
TRBJ2-7,TRBD1,NA,TRBV15,CATSGQGTTGYEQYF,TGTGCCACCAGCGGACAGGGGACGACAGGCTACGAGCAGTACTTC
TRBJ1-1,NA,many,TRBV6-6,CASSPRDFGLEAFF,TGTGCCAGCAGTCCGAGGGATTTCGGCCTTGAAGCTTTCTTT
TRBJ2-7,NA,many,TRBV29-1,CSVEGTGEQYF,TGCAGCGTTGAGGGGACGGGCGAGCAGTACTTC
TRBJ1-4,NA,many,TRBV12-3/TRBV12-4,CASSPKGQGAEKLFF,TGTGCCAGCAGTCCAAAGGGGCAGGGTGCGGAAAAACTGTTTTTT
TRBJ1-6,TRBD1,NA,TRBV7-9,CASKVSVRRDRDNSPLHF,TGTGCCAGCAAGGTTTCGGTCCGACGAGACAGGGATAATTCACCCCTCCACTTT
TRBJ2-1,TRBD1,NA,TRBV13,CASSLGRSDRAAFEQFF,TGTGCCAGCAGCTTAGGCAGGTCGGACAGGGCAGCGTTTGAGCAGTTCTTC
TRBJ2-3,NA,many,TRBV4-3,CASSQDITDTQYF,TGCGCCAGCAGCCAGGATATTACAGATACGCAGTATTTT
TRBJ2-2,NA,many,TRBV28,CASSVGHSTNTGELFF,TGTGCCAGCAGTGTGGGACACAGTACGAACACCGGGGAGCTGTTTTTT
TRBJ2-5,TRBD1,many,TRBV2,CASRGGTGTETQYF,TGTGCCAGCAGGGGGGGGACAGGGACCGAGACCCAGTACTTC
TRBJ2-7,NA,many,TRBV7-9,CASSFDHGTDSYEQYF,TGTGCCAGCAGCTTTGACCACGGGACGGACTCCTACGAGCAGTACTTC
TRBJ2-2,NA,few,TRBV21-1,CASSKSQSRGSGRAGELFF,TGTGCCAGCAGCAAATCACAAAGCCGGGGTTCGGGGCGCGCCGGGGAGCTGTTTTTT
TRBJ2-7,TRBD1,few,TRBV24-1,CATSDRAGGRNEQYF,TGTGCCACCAGTGATAGGGCAGGGGGCAGGAACGAGCAGTACTTC
TRBJ2-7,NA,NA,TRBV5-1,CASSFVGQNYEQYF,TGCGCCAGCAGCTTCGTGGGACAAAACTACGAGCAGTACTTC
TRBJ1-6,NA,few,TRBV27,CASSSYRDPNSPLHF,TGTGCCAGCAGTTCCTACAGGGATCCGAATTCACCCCTCCACTTT
TRBJ1-2,NA,NA,TRBV28,CASSLGSSNYGYTF,TGTGCCAGCAGTTTAGGCAGTTCTAACTATGGCTACACCTTC
TRBJ2-7,NA,many,TRBV10-3,CAISRDGNEQYF,TGTGCCATCAGTAGAGATGGGAACGAGCAGTACTTC
TRBJ1-4,NA,few,TRBV27,CASSLYLAGRGEKLFF,TGTGCCAGCAGTTTATATTTGGCAGGGCGCGGTGAAAAACTGTTTTTT
TRBJ2-2,TRBD2,few,TRBV9,CASSVASGGTGELFF,TGTGCCAGCAGCGTAGCTAGCGGGGGGACCGGGGAGCTGTTTTTT
TRBJ1-3,TRBD1,NA,TRBV7-9,CASSLLGTGVGNTIYF,TGTGCCAGCAGCCTCCTAGGGACAGGGGTTGGAAACACCATATATTTT
TRBJ1-1,NA,NA,TRBV28,CACSLFRDTAEAFF,TGTGCCTGCAGTTTATTCCGGGATACGGCTGAAGCTTTCTTT
TRBJ1-5,NA,many,TRBV19,CASSLGAGNQPQHF,TGCGCCAGCAGCTTGGGAGCTGGTAATCAGCCCCAGCATTTT
TRBJ2-5,TRBD2,NA,TRBV5-1,CASSLGSSGVDRMETQYF,TGCGCCAGCAGCTTGGGTTCTAGCGGGGTGGACCGGATGGAGACCCAGTACTTC
TRBJ2-3,TRBD2,once,TRBV7-6,CASSLELAGRPTDTQYF,TGTGCCAGCAGCTTAGAACTAGCGGGACGACCCACAGATACGCAGTATTTT
TRBJ1-1,TRBD1,many,TRBV12-3/TRBV12-4,CASSADRATEAFF,TGTGCCAGCAGTGCGGACAGGGCTACTGAAGCTTTCTTT
TRBJ2-1,TRBD2,many,TRBV11-2,CASSLSGGSYNEQFF,TGTGCCAGCAGTCTGAGCGGGGGCTCCTACAATGAGCAGTTCTTC
TRBJ2-5,NA,NA,TRBV7-6,CASSPDSFTQYF,TGTGCCAGCAGCCCAGACAGTTTCACCCAGTACTTC
TRBJ1-1,NA,many,TRBV5-1,CASSPRQGDTEAFF,TGCGCCAGCAGCCCCCGGCAGGGCGACACTGAAGCTTTCTTT
TRBJ1-1,NA,NA,TRBV27,CASMWTLNTEAFF,TGTGCCAGCATGTGGACACTGAACACTGAAGCTTTCTTT
TRBJ2-3,TRBD2,many,TRBV7-8,CASSLYTGTSGGATDTQYF,TGTGCCAGCAGCTTATATACCGGGACTAGCGGGGGGGCAACAGATACGCAGTATTTT
TRBJ2-7,NA,many,TRBV7-9,CASSSVLTGTEQYF,TGTGCCAGCAGTTCGGTCCTTACAGGGACCGAGCAGTACTTC
TRBJ2-5,NA,NA,TRBV13,CASSAEEGGREAQYF,TGTGCCAGCAGCGCAGAGGAGGGGGGCAGGGAGGCCCAGTACTTC
TRBJ2-1,NA,many,TRBV11-2,CASSLAVSTTYNEQFF,TGTGCCAGCAGCTTAGCGGTTTCAACGACCTACAATGAGCAGTTCTTC
TRBJ2-7,NA,many,TRBV28,CASSLLGLSYEQYF,TGTGCCAGCAGTTTATTAGGGCTCTCGTACGAGCAGTACTTC
TRBJ2-7,TRBD1,few,TRBV12-3/TRBV12-4,CASSSMGTDYEQYF,TGTGCCAGCAGCTCCATGGGGACAGACTACGAGCAGTACTTC
TRBJ2-1,NA,many,TRBV24-1,CATSAGINEQFF,TGTGCCACCAGTGCAGGGATCAATGAGCAGTTCTTC
TRBJ2-3,NA,NA,TRBV6-4,CATRFGDTQYF,TGTGCCACCAGGTTCGGGGATACGCAGTATTTT
TRBJ2-5,TRBD2,many,TRBV7-6,CASSSLKTSGQKETQYF,TGTGCCAGCAGCTCGCTCAAGACTAGCGGGCAGAAAGAGACCCAGTACTTC
TRBJ2-7,NA,many,TRBV6-1,CASSEARVSYEQYF,TGTGCCAGCAGTGAAGCGAGGGTCTCCTACGAGCAGTACTTC
TRBJ2-7,NA,NA,TRBV27,CASSPRTELCEQYF,TGTGCCAGCAGTCCGCGGACAGAGCTCTGCGAGCAGTACTTC
TRBJ2-2,TRBD2,NA,TRBV9,CASSPARTRRVAGENTGELFF,TGTGCCAGCAGCCCAGCACGGACCCGCAGAGTAGCGGGTGAGAACACCGGGGAGCTGTTTTTT
TRBJ2-3,NA,many,TRBV18,CASSPPEGPDSTDTQYF,TGTGCCAGCTCACCACCGGAAGGACCCGACTCGACAGATACGCAGTATTTT
TRBJ2-7,NA,NA,TRBV6-5,CASSYRGAGHEQYF,TGTGCCAGCAGTTACCGGGGGGCCGGCCACGAGCAGTACTTC
TRBJ1-5,NA,few,TRBV6-2/TRBV6-3,CASSYRRNQPQHF,TGTGCCAGCAGTTATCGCCGAAATCAGCCCCAGCATTTT
TRBJ2-1,TRBD1,few,TRBV3-1,CASSHGIGTDNEQFF,TGTGCCAGCAGCCATGGAATCGGGACAGACAATGAGCAGTTCTTC
TRBJ1-1,NA,many,TRBV7-9,CASSPPRARGTEAFF,TGTGCCAGCAGCCCACCCAGGGCGCGGGGCACTGAAGCTTTCTTT